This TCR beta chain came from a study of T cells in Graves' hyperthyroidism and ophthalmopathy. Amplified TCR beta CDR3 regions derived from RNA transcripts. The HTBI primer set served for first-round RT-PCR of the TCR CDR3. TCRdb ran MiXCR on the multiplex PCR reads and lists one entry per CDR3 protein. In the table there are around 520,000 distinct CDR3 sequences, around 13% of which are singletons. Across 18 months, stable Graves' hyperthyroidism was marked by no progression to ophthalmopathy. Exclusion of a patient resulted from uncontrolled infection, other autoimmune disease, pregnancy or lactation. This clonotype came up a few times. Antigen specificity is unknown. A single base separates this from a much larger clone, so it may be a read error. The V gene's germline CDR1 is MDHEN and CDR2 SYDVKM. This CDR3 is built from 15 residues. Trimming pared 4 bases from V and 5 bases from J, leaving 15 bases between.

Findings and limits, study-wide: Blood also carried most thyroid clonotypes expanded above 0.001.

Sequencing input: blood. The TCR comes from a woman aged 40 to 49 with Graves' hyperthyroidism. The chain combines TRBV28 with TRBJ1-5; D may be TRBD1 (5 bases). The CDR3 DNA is TGTGCCAGCAGTTCGGCAGGCGGGGCCGATCAGCCCCAGCATTTT. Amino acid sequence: CASSSAGGADQPQHF.